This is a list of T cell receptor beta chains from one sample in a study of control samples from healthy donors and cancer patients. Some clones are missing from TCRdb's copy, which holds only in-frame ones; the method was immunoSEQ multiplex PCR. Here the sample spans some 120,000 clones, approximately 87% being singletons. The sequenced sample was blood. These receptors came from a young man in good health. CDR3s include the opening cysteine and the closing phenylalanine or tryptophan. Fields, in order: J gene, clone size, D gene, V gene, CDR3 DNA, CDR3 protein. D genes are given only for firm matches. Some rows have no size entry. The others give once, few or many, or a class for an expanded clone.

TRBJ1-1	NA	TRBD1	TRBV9	TGTGCCAGCAGCGCAGATCCCGGACAGGCATATAGAGCTTTCTTT	CASSADPGQAYRAFF
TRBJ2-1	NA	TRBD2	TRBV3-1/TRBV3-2	TGTGCCAGCAGCCAAGGTGGGGGACTAGCGGGGGATAATCGCTACAATGAGCAGTTCTTC	CASSQGGGLAGDNRYNEQFF
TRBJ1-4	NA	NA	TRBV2	TGTGCCAGCAGTGAAGAACTGGACATAGGAACAGCGGTTGAAAAACTGTTTTTT	CASSEELDIGTAVEKLFF
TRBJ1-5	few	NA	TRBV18	TGTGCCAGCTCACCATCGAAGGCAGGGCAACAGCCCCAGCATTTT	CASSPSKAGQQPQHF
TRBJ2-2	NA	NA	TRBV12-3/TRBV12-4	TGTGCCAGCAGTTTAAGGAGCACCGGGGAGCTGTTTTTT	CASSLRSTGELFF
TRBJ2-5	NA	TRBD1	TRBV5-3	TGTGCCAGAAGCTTGACAGGGGGAGAGGCCCAAGAGACCCAGTACTTC	CARSLTGGEAQETQYF
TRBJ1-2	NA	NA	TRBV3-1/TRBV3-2	TGTGCCAGCAGCCCCTCCGACAGGAGGGGGTATGGCTACACCTTC	CASSPSDRRGYGYTF
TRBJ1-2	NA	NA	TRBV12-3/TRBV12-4	TGTGCCAGCACCCAGGGGCGCAGTAATGGCTACACCTTC	CASTQGRSNGYTF
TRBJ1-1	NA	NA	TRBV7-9	TGTGCCAGCAGCTTACAGACTGAAGCTTTCTTT	CASSLQTEAFF
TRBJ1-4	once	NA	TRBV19	TGTGCCAGTTCGGACACCGGGGGGGAAAAACTGTTTTTT	CASSDTGGEKLFF
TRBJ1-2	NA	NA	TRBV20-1	TGCAGTGCTAGTTCTAATTTAAACTATGGCTACACCTTC	CSASSNLNYGYTF
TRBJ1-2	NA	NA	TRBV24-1	TGTGCCACCAGTGATTCAAGGTTTAAGACGGATGGCTACACCTTC	CATSDSRFKTDGYTF
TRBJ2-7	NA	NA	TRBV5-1	TGCGCCAGCAGCGCCGATCACGGGGCCTACGAGCAGTACTTC	CASSADHGAYEQYF
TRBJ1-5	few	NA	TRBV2	TGTGCCAGCAGTGATGAGGGGGAGCAGCCCCAGCATTTT	CASSDEGEQPQHF
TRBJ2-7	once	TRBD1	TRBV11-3	TGTGCCAGCAGCTTACCCAGGGGGAAATACGAGCAGTACTTC	CASSLPRGKYEQYF
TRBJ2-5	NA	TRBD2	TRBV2	TGTGCCATCCTTAGCGGGGGGTACCAGTACTTC	CAILSGGYQYF
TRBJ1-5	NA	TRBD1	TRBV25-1	TGTGCCAGCAGCCGAGGACAGGACAATCAGCCCCAGCATTTT	CASSRGQDNQPQHF
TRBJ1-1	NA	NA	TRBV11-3	TGTGCCAGCAGCTTAGATCCGGCAGGGTACACTGAAGCTTTCTTT	CASSLDPAGYTEAFF
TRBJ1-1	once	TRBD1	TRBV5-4	TGTGCCAGCAGCCTACAGGGGGCGAACACTGAAGCTTTCTTT	CASSLQGANTEAFF
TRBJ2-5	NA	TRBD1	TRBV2	TGTGCCAGCGGAGGACAGGGGCCTAAAGAGACCCAGTACTTC	CASGGQGPKETQYF
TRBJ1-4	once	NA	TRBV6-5	TGTGCCAGCCGGAGAGATGAAAAACTGTTTTTT	CASRRDEKLFF
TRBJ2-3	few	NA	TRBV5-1	TGCGCCAGCAGCCCTGGTTGGTCTACATCGCTCACAGATACGCAGTATTTT	CASSPGWSTSLTDTQYF
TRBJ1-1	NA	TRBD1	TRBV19	TGTGCCAGTAGTATAGGTCGGACAGGCGGGTCGGGCACTGAAGCTTTCTTT	CASSIGRTGGSGTEAFF
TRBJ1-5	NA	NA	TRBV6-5	TGTGCCAGCAGCCAACAGGTTGATGGCAATCAGCCCCAGCATTTT	CASSQQVDGNQPQHF
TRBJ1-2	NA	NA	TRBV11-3	TGTGCCAGCAGCTCCAGAGGGTCTCCCTATGGCTACACCTTC	CASSSRGSPYGYTF
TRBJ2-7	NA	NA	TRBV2	TGTGCCAGCAGTGCGCCCGGTATTGGGACATCCTACGAGCAGTACTTC	CASSAPGIGTSYEQYF
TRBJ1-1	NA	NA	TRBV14	TGTGCCAGCAGCCCACAGGGATTTGCAAGCGCTTTCTTT	CASSPQGFASAFF
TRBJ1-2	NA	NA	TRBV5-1	TGCGCCAGCAGCTTAGCAGGGACACGCAGTTTACTGATCTATGGCTACACCTTC	CASSLAGTRSLLIYGYTF
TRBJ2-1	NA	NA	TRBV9	TGTGCCAGCAGCGTAGGGTCACGGGGTGAGCAGTTCTTC	CASSVGSRGEQFF
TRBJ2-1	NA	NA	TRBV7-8	TGTGCCAGCAGCTTAGCGGCCCTTTTACAGGGTGCCTACAATGAGCAGTTCTTC	CASSLAALLQGAYNEQFF
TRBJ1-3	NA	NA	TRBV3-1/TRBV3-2	TGTGCCAGCAGCCAAGCGGGGACTTTCGGGGGAAACACCATATATTTT	CASSQAGTFGGNTIYF
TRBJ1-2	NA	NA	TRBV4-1	TGCGCCAGCAGCCTCGGAGGAATGGACGGCTACACCTTC	CASSLGGMDGYTF
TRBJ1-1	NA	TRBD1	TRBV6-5	TGTGCCAGCAGTCCTGGGACAGGGCCAGCGGGAGCTTTCTTT	CASSPGTGPAGAFF
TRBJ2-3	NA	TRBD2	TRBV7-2	TGTGCCAGTGAGCGGGCGGGAGATACAGATACGCAGTATTTT	CASERAGDTDTQYF
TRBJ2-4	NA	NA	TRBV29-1	TGCAGCGTTTTCGAGACCTTTTCCAAAAACATTCAGTACTTC	CSVFETFSKNIQYF
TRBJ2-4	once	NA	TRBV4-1	TGCGCCAGCAGCCAAGTGTATCGGGGAGTGGGAAACATTCAGTACTTC	CASSQVYRGVGNIQYF
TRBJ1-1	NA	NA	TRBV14	TGTGCCAGCAGCCTAAGCGAGCCCCAGGAAGCTTTCTTT	CASSLSEPQEAFF
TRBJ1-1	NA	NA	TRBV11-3	TGTGCCAGCAGCTTAGAATGGGGAGGGGGTATTCCTGAAGCTTTCTTT	CASSLEWGGGIPEAFF
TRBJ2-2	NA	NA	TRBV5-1	TGCGCCAGCAGGGTTGGGTCGGGGATGTACACCGGGGAGCTGTTTTTT	CASRVGSGMYTGELFF
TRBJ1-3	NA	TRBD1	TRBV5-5	TGTGCCAGCAGCTCACTGACAGGGTCTGGAAACACCATATATTTT	CASSSLTGSGNTIYF
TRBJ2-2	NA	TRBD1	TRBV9	TGTGCCAGCAGGACAGGGGGGCAGAACACCGGGGAGCTGTTTTTT	CASRTGGQNTGELFF
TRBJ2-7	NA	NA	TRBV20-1	TGCAGTGCCAACGGGGCCTACGAGCAGTACTTC	CSANGAYEQYF
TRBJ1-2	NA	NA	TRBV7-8	TGTGCCAGCAGCTTAGACGCAGTTAACTATGGCTACACCTTC	CASSLDAVNYGYTF
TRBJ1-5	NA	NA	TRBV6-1	TGTGCCAGCAGTGAACAGGGTAGAAGCAATCAGCCCCAGCATTTT	CASSEQGRSNQPQHF
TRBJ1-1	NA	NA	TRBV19	TGTGCCAGTAGCACTAGGATGAGGGACACTGAAGCTTTCTTT	CASSTRMRDTEAFF
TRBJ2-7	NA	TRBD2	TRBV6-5	TGTGCCAGCAGTTTAGCGCGGGAGGTCTACGAGCAGTACTTC	CASSLAREVYEQYF
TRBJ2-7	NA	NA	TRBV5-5	TGTGCCAGCAGCTTGGTTCCCTTAGCGTCCTACGAGCAGTACTTC	CASSLVPLASYEQYF
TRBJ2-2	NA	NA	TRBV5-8	TGTGCCAGCAGCTTGACAGGGATAAACACCGGGGAGCTGTTTTTT	CASSLTGINTGELFF
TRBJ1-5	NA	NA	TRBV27	TGTGCCAGCAGTTTAGCGGCTCTTAGCAATCAGCCCCAGCATTTT	CASSLAALSNQPQHF
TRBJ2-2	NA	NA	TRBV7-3	TGTGCCAGCAGCTTAACAGCGTCAGGGGTGGCCGGGGAGCTGTTTTTT	CASSLTASGVAGELFF
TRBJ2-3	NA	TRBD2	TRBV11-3	TGTGCCAGCAGCTCCCCTCATCTAGCGGGGGGGAGACGCACAGATACGCAGTATTTT	CASSSPHLAGGRRTDTQYF
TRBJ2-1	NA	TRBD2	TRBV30	TGTGCCTGGGGGAGGGCTAGCGGGGGGTTTGAGCAGTTCTTC	CAWGRASGGFEQFF
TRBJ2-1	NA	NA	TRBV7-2	TGTGCCAGCAGCCTTTGGGCGGCGCAAACCTACAATGAGCAGTTCTTC	CASSLWAAQTYNEQFF
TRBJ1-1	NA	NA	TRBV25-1	TGTGCCAGCACGTCCTCGGTCATGAACACTGAAGCTTTCTTT	CASTSSVMNTEAFF
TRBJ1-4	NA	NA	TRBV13	TGTGCCAGCAGCCCGTCCCGGGGGTTAACTAATGAAAAACTGTTTTTT	CASSPSRGLTNEKLFF